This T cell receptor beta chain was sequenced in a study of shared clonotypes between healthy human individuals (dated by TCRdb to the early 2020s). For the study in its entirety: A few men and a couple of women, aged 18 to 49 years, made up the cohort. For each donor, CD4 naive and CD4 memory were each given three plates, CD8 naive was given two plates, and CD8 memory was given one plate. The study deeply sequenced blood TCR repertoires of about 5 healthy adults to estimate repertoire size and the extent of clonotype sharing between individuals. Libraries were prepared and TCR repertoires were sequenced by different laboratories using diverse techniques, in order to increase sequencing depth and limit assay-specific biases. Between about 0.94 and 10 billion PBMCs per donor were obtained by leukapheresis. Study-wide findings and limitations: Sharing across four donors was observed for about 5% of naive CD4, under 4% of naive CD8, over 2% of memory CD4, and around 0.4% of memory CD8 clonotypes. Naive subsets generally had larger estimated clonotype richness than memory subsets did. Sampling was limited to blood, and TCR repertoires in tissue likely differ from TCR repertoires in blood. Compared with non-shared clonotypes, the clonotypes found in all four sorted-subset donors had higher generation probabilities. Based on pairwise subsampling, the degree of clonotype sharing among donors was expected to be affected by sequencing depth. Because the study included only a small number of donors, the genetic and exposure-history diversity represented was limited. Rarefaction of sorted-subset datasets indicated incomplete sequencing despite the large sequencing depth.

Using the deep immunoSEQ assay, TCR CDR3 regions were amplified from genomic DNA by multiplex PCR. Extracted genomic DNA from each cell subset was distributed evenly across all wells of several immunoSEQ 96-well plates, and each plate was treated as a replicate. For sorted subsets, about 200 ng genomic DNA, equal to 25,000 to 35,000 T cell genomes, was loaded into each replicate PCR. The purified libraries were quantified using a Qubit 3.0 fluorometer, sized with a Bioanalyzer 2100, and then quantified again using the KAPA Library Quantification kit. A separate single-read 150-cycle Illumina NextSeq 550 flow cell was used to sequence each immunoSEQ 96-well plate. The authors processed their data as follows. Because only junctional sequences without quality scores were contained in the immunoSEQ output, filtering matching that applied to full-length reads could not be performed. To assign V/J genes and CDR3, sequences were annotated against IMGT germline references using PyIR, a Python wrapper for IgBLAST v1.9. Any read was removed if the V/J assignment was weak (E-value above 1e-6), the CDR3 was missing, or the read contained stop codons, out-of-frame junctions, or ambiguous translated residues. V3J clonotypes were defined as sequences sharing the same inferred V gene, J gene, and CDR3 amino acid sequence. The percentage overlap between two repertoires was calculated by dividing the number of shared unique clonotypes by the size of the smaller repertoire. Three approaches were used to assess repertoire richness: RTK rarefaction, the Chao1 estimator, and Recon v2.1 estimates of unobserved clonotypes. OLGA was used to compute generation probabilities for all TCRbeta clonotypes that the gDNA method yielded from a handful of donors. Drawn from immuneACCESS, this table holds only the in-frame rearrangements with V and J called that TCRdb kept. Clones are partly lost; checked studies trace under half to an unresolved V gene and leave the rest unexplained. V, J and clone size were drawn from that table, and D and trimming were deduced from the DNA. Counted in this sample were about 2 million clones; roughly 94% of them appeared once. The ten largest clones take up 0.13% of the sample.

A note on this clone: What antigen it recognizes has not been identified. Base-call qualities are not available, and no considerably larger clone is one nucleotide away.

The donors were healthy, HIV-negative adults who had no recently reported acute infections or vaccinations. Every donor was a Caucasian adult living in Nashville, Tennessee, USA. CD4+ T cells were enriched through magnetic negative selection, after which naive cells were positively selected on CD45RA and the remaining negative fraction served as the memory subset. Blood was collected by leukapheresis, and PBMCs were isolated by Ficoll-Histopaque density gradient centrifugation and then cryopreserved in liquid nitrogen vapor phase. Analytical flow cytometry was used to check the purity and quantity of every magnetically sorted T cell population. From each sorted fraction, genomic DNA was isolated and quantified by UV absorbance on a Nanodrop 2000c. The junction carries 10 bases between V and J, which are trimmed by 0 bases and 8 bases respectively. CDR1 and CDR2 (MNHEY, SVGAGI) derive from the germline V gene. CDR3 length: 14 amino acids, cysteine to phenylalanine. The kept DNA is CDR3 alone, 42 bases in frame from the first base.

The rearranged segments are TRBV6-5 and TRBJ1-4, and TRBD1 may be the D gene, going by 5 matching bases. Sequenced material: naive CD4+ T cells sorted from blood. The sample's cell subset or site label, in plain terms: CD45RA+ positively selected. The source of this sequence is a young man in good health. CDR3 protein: CASSYSTWDEKLFF. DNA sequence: TGTGCCAGCAGTTACTCAACCTGGGACGAAAAACTGTTTTTT.